The sequence of this T cell receptor (beta chain) was determined in a study of blood T cells in healthy people across ages. On this clonotype: What it recognizes is unknown.

Trimming took 4 bases from V and 7 from J; bases not matched to a gene: 5. The CDR3 totals 15 residues. Germline-derived CDR1 and CDR2 are SGHRS and YFSETQ. Study-level findings and limits: Estimated diversity across one million T cells was deemed an underestimate.

A second about 7 to 12 cycle PCR used barcoded and J-beta primers. TCRdb used MiXCR to reprocess the 5' RACE reads, holding one entry per CDR3 protein. The sample lists 920,000 or so distinct CDR3 sequences, 45% occurring once. The receptor was derived from a woman aged 55-70 years in good health. This rearrangement joins TRBV5-1 to TRBJ1-4, with 12 bases fitting TRBD1. Sequences were obtained from blood. CDR3 residues: CASSRRDRGPEKLFF. CDR3 nucleotide sequence: TGCGCCAGCAGCCGACGGGACAGGGGGCCTGAAAAACTGTTTTTT.